One TCR beta chain is described in this entry. The protocol was immunoSEQ multiplex PCR, while the TCRdb copy is restricted to in-frame clones and leaves out a portion. Among some 130,000 clones listed, roughly 84% were seen once. Germline V gives CDR1 SGHDT, CDR2 YYEEEE. The CDR3 runs to 16 residues. The V end lost 0 bases, the J end lost 0 bases, and 10 bases lay between the germline ends. This sample was included in a study of blood T cell repertoires in COVID-19. The sequenced material came from PBMCs or T cells enriched from blood (not recorded which). The chain couples TRBV5-6 to TRBJ2-1, with D unresolved. The clonotype was recovered from a man aged 35-49 years with acute COVID-19. The DNA for the CDR3 is TGTGCCAGCAGCTTGGCCGGAGACTTCTCCTACAATGAGCAGTTCTTC. It yields the protein CASSLAGDFSYNEQFF.